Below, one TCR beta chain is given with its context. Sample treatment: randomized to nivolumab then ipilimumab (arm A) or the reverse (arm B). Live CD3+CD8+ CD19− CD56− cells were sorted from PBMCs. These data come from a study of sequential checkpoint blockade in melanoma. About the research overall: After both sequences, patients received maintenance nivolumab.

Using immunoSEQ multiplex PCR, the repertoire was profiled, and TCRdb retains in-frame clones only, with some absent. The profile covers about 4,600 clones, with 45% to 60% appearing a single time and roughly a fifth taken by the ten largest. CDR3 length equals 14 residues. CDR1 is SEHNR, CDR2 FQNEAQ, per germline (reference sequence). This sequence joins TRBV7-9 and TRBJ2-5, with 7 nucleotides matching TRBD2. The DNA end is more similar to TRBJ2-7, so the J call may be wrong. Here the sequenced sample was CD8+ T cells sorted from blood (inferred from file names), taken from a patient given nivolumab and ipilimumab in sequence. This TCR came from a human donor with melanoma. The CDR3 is CASWGGGFPYEQYF. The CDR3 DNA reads TGTGCCAGCTGGGGCGGGGGATTCCCCTACGAGCAGTACTTC.